The 31 T cell receptor beta chains in this list originate from one sample, sequenced in a study of cytomegalovirus exposure and HLA in healthy donors. Amplification used 60 Vbeta primers and 13 Jbeta primers. TCRdb's table, derived via immunoSEQ multiplex PCR, lists solely in-frame clones and lacks some. The data show about 140,000 clones, 79% seen once. The specimen sequenced was PBMCs. These receptor sequences come from a man between 18 and 35 years old in good health and CMV-seronegative.

V usage is TRBV27 and J usage is TRBJ1-2; maybe TRBD1 (5 bases). The ends were cut back, 0 bases at V and 4 bases at J, with 15 bases in the middle. CDR3 length: 16 amino acids. The germline CDR1 and CDR2 sequences are MNHEY and SMNVEV (reference sequence). The CDR3 bases are TGTGCCAGCAGTTTATCCCCCAACGGGGGGATCTATGGCTACACCTTC. Translated, it gives CASSLSPNGGIYGYTF.

This chain joins TRBV6-6 and TRBJ2-3; 10 nucleotides line up with TRBD2. The germline CDR1 and CDR2 sequences are MNHNY and SVGAGI (reference sequence). The CDR3 sequence is 14 residues long. Trimming cost V 7 bases and J 5 bases; bases outside gene matches: 6. This chain's CDR3 is CASTVAGGQDTQYF. The CDR3 region has the DNA TGTGCCAGCACTGTAGCGGGGGGACAAGATACGCAGTATTTT.

This chain joins TRBV25-1 and TRBJ1-2; the D gene is possibly TRBD1 (5 bases). This CDR3 is built from 15 residues. The V and J ends lost 4 bases and 3 bases respectively, with 15 bases between them. From germline, CDR1 is MGHDK and CDR2 SYGVNS. The CDR3 loop reads CASSGPDTGYYGYTF. CDR3 DNA: TGTGCCAGCAGTGGACCGGACACCGGCTACTATGGCTACACCTTC.

This chain joins TRBV19 and TRBJ2-5; 9 positions agree with TRBD1. The DNA end lines up better with TRBJ2-7; the J call may be wrong. The CDR3 is made up of 15 amino acids. Germline-derived CDR1 and CDR2 are LNHDA and SQIVND (reference sequence). The CDR3 reads CASSTSTGGTYEQYF. CDR3 DNA sequence: TGTGCCAGTAGTACCTCGACAGGGGGTACCTACGAGCAGTACTTC.

This clone appeared a few times. The chain employs TRBV9 and TRBJ2-4; D is perhaps TRBD1 (6 bases). The length of the CDR3 is 13 residues. Trimming shortened V by 4 bases and J by 8 bases, and 13 bases separated the two germline ends. CDR1 and CDR2 from the germline V gene are SGDLS and YYNGEE. The CDR3 protein is CASSTYRADIQYF. The CDR3 nucleotides read TGTGCCAGCAGCACCTACAGGGCTGACATTCAGTACTTC.

The chain uses TRBV27 and TRBJ2-3, with D possibly matching TRBD2 (6 bases). There are 14 residues in the CDR3. The V end lost 0 bases, the J end lost 8 bases, and 12 bases lay between the germline ends. Germline loops: CDR1 MNHEY, CDR2 SMNVEV (reference sequence). CDR3: CASSLSQHSGTQYF. In nucleotides, the CDR3 is TGTGCCAGCAGTTTATCGCAACATAGCGGTACGCAGTATTTT.

As DNA, the CDR3 is TGCAGCGCCGAGGGGGACAGGGCCTTGAACACTGAAGCTTTCTTT. Translated, it gives CSAEGDRALNTEAFF. The chain uses TRBV29-1 and TRBJ1-1, with 9 bases lining up with TRBD1. The CDR3 extends over 15 amino acids. The J segment lost 0 bases and the V segment lost 7 bases, leaving 9 bases of the junction unmatched. The V gene's germline CDR1 is SQVTM and CDR2 ANQGSEA.

The CDR3 here is CASSPSGAGNTIYF. In DNA form, the CDR3 reads TGTGCCAGCAGCCCGAGCGGGGCTGGAAACACCATATATTTT. V and J are TRBV9 and TRBJ1-3; D gene unclear. Germline V gene sequence: CDR1 SGDLS, CDR2 YYNGEE. V lost 4 bases and J 2 bases, leaving 10 bases between the germline ends. This CDR3 contains 14 residues.

This clone was counted at least ten times. V usage is TRBV18 and J usage is TRBJ2-3, with 10 positions matching TRBD1. The CDR3 length is 15 residues. The V and J ends lost 6 bases and 1 base, in that order; junction bases with no gene match: 4. Germline CDR1 reads KGHSH; CDR2 reads LQKENI. The CDR3 DNA is TGTGCCAGCTCCCGACAGGGGGCTGGCACAGATACGCAGTATTTT. It codes for CASSRQGAGTDTQYF.

The genes are TRBV7-8 and TRBJ1-6; possibly TRBD1 for D (5 bases). The V end was cut by 2 bases, the J end by 8 bases, with 13 bases between. The CDR3 extends over 15 amino acids. Germline CDR1 and CDR2: SGHVS and FQNEAQ. The chain's CDR3 is CASSLRGHSDSPLHF. DNA for the CDR3: TGTGCCAGCAGCTTACGCGGACACTCAGATTCACCCCTCCACTTT.

The rearrangement joins TRBV6-5 to TRBJ2-7, with a tentative D call TRBD2 (5 bases). V was clipped by 5 bases and J by 7 bases, with 12 bases between them. The CDR3 consists of 12 residues. Per germline, CDR1 MNHEY and CDR2 SVGAGI. This chain's CDR3 is CASSPRPGEQYF. The CDR3 DNA is TGTGCCAGCAGTCCCCGCCCGGGAGAGCAGTACTTC.

J is TRBJ1-6 and V is TRBV30; maybe TRBD1 (6 bases). The CDR3 is 14 residues long. Trimming removed 3 bases at V and 9 bases at J, with 15 bases between. Germline CDR1 is GTSNPN and CDR2 is SVGIG (reference sequence). The CDR3 coding sequence is TGTGCCTGGAGCAATACAGGGCTAGGTTCACCCCTCCACTTT. It is translated as CAWSNTGLGSPLHF.

The chain carries TRBV29-1 and TRBJ2-5; possibly TRBD1 for D (5 bases). The end of the DNA fits TRBJ2-7 better, so the J call may be wrong. The CDR3 has 12 residues. CDR1 is SQVTM, CDR2 ANQGSEA, per germline. This CDR3 is CSVVRVPHEQYF. In nucleotides, the CDR3 is TGCAGCGTTGTCAGGGTCCCCCACGAGCAGTACTTC.

This sequence joins TRBV7-9 and TRBJ2-2; 7 nucleotides line up with TRBD1. Germline V gene lookup returns CDR1 SEHNR and CDR2 FQNEAQ (reference sequence). CDR3 length equals 15 residues. The ends lost 1 base at V and 7 bases at J; junction bases unmatched: 6. CDR3 region: CASSLDRGIFGELFF. The CDR3 DNA reads TGTGCCAGCAGCTTAGACAGGGGCATTTTCGGGGAGCTGTTTTTT.

The rearrangement links TRBV6-5 to TRBJ2-2; the D gene is possibly TRBD2 (6 bases). The germline V and J ends were trimmed by 2 bases and 5 bases, with 6 bases remaining between them. The CDR3 contains 13 residues. In germline, CDR1 is MNHEY, CDR2 SVGAGI. The CDR3 DNA reads as TGTGCCAGCAGTTACCGGGGGACCGGGGAGCTGTTTTTT. It translates to CASSYRGTGELFF.

This clone came up a few times. DNA for the CDR3: TGTGCCAGCATCCTGGGGGGGAACACTGAAGCTTTCTTT. Translation gives CASILGGNTEAFF. The chain employs TRBV13 and TRBJ1-1; TRBD1 might be the D (5 bases). CDR1 PRHDT and CDR2 FYEKMQ come from the germline V gene (reference sequence). The ends were cut back, 7 bases at V and 1 base at J, with 10 bases in the middle. This CDR3 region has 13 residues.

This clone was detected once. The chain uses TRBV5-1 and TRBJ2-1; D might be TRBD2 (6 bases). The CDR3 loop spans 12 amino acids. The germline V gene has CDR1 SGHRS and CDR2 YFSETQ. Trimming took 5 bases from V and 6 from J, leaving 9 bases between them. Written as DNA, the CDR3 is TGCGCCAGCAGGTGGAGGGCCAATGAGCAGTTCTTC. This codes for CASRWRANEQFF.

The J gene is TRBJ2-7, the V gene TRBV7-2; 8 nucleotides align to TRBD2. The CDR3 consists of 16 residues. Germline V gene lookup returns CDR1 SGHTA and CDR2 FQGNSA. V lost 0 bases, J lost 2 bases, and 6 bases stayed unmatched. The DNA for the CDR3 is TGTGCCAGCAGCTTAGCCGGGGGGGTAGTAACCTACGAGCAGTACTTC. This sequence encodes CASSLAGGVVTYEQYF.

This clone was counted only a few times. This chain links TRBV20-1 with TRBJ1-4; D ambiguous. Germline V gives CDR1 DFQATT, CDR2 SNEGSKA (reference sequence). CDR3 length: 11 amino acids. The V gene lost 3 bases and the J gene lost 8 bases, with 7 bases spanning the gap. Here the CDR3 DNA reads TGCAGTGCTAGCGAGAACGAAAAACTGTTTTTT. This sequence encodes CSASENEKLFF.

This sequence joins TRBV7-8 and TRBJ2-7; a possible D gene is TRBD2 (5 bases). This CDR3 contains 16 residues. Trimming shortened V by 1 base and J by 2 bases, and 15 bases separated the two germline ends. Germline CDR1 is SGHVS and CDR2 is FQNEAQ. The CDR3 spells CASSLVIREEAYEQYF. CDR3 DNA sequence: TGTGCCAGCAGCTTAGTAATCCGCGAGGAGGCCTACGAGCAGTACTTC.

The chain couples TRBV6-6 to TRBJ2-5; D remains unclear. The end of the DNA aligns better with TRBJ2-7, so the J call may be wrong. The CDR3 totals 13 residues. Germline CDR1 MNHNY, CDR2 SVGAGI (reference sequence). CDR3: CASSPVKPYEQYF. The DNA of the CDR3 is TGTGCCAGCAGTCCCGTAAAACCCTACGAGCAGTACTTC.

The rearrangement uses TRBV27 and TRBJ1-2; 12 bases match TRBD1. The CDR3 is 16 amino acids. J lost 5 bases, V lost 2 bases, and 6 bases had no gene match. Germline lookup yields CDR1 MNHEY and CDR2 SMNVEV (reference sequence). The CDR3 DNA is TGTGCCAGCAGTTTAGCGGGACAGGGGGCGGTGTATGGCTACACCTTC. Translated, it gives CASSLAGQGAVYGYTF.

J is TRBJ1-2 and V is TRBV29-1; 7 bases match TRBD1. Germline loops: CDR1 SQVTM, CDR2 ANQGSEA. The CDR3 has 14 residues. Unmatched junction bases numbered 9, after V lost 4 bases and J lost 4 bases. This chain's CDR3 is CSVAHRGGGYGYTF. DNA of the CDR3: TGCAGCGTTGCCCATCGAGGGGGCGGCTATGGCTACACCTTC.

The chain employs TRBV27 and TRBJ1-1; D is possibly TRBD1 (5 bases). Trimming left V 1 base short and J 8 bases short, with 20 bases between. Germline loops: CDR1 MNHEY, CDR2 SMNVEV (reference sequence). CDR3 length equals 16 residues. The CDR3 DNA reads TGTGCCAGCAGTTTATTAGTAGGAGGGGCTGAGGGGGAAGCTTTCTTT. Protein sequence: CASSLLVGGAEGEAFF.

J is TRBJ1-1 and V is TRBV7-8, with TRBD1 matching 8 bases. The germline CDR1 and CDR2 sequences are SGHVS and FQNEAQ. The CDR3 spans 15 residues. V shed 4 bases, J shed 4 bases, and the junction held 8 bases outside the gene matches. CDR3 sequence reads: CASSSSKDRATEAFF. The CDR3 nucleotides read TGTGCCAGCAGCTCTAGCAAGGACAGGGCCACTGAAGCTTTCTTT.

The chain links TRBV27 to TRBJ1-2, with 7 nucleotides matching TRBD1. CDR1 is MNHEY, CDR2 SMNVEV, per germline (reference sequence). J gave up 3 bases and V 2 bases, and 3 bases lay outside the gene matches. The CDR3 consists of 14 residues. This CDR3 reads CASSLVGGDYGYTF. The DNA of the CDR3 is TGTGCCAGCAGTTTAGTAGGGGGCGACTATGGCTACACCTTC.

This sequence joins TRBV7-6 and TRBJ2-5, with D tentatively TRBD2 (5 bases). This CDR3 spans 16 amino acids. The V and J ends lost 4 bases and 1 base respectively, with 16 bases between them. Per germline, CDR1 SGHVS and CDR2 FNYEAQ. The CDR3 nucleotides are TGTGCCAGCAGCTGGCGTGAGGGCAGCTTCCAAGAGACCCAGTACTTC. Amino acids: CASSWREGSFQETQYF. Full variable domain (rest looked up from reference TRBV7-6 and TRBJ2-5): GAGVSQSPRYKVTKRGQDVALRCDPISGHVSLYWYRQALGQGPEFLTYFNYEAQQDKSGLPNDRFSAERPEGSISTLTIQRTEQRDSAMYRCASSWREGSFQETQYFGPGTRLLVL.

The rearrangement uses TRBV6-5 and TRBJ1-1; TRBD1 agrees at 9 bases. Germline V gives CDR1 MNHEY, CDR2 SVGAGI. This CDR3 is built from 16 residues. J was trimmed by 4 bases and V by 0 bases; bases with no gene match: 6. The chain's CDR3 is CASSYSGTGSSTEAFF. The CDR3 DNA sequence: TGTGCCAGCAGTTACTCCGGGACAGGGTCGAGCACTGAAGCTTTCTTT.

The chain couples TRBV5-4 to TRBJ2-2; 8 bases map to TRBD2. The germline gives CDR1 SGHNT, CDR2 YYREEE (reference sequence). V dropped 2 bases and J dropped 4; count of bases not matched to a gene: 4. The CDR3 sequence is 15 residues long. This CDR3 is CASSLESGGTGELFF. CDR3 DNA: TGTGCCAGCAGCTTAGAAAGCGGGGGCACCGGGGAGCTGTTTTTT.

The chain combines TRBV6-5 with TRBJ1-2; 8 bases agree with TRBD1. CDR1 MNHEY and CDR2 SVGAGI come from the germline V gene. The CDR3 is 15 amino acids. V lost 4 bases to trimming and J lost 4 bases; unmatched junction nucleotides: 8. CDR3 DNA: TGTGCCAGCAGTTCACCGGGACAGGTCCTCTATGGCTACACCTTC. Protein: CASSSPGQVLYGYTF.

The V call is TRBV19, the J call TRBJ1-2; tentative D call: TRBD1 (6 bases). The V gene lost 3 bases and the J gene lost 4 bases, with 9 bases spanning the gap. Germline assignment: CDR1 LNHDA and CDR2 SQIVND (reference sequence). The CDR3 covers 13 residues. The CDR3 nucleotides read TGTGCCAGTAGTATGGACAGAGTCTATGGCTACACCTTC. Translation gives CASSMDRVYGYTF.